This T cell receptor (beta chain) was observed in a study of blood T cell repertoires in COVID-19. Study-level background: PBMCs, B-cell-depleted T cells, or T cells were the source of the cDNA or gDNA that made up the material.

Germline CDR1 and CDR2: ENHRY and SYGVKD. This CDR3 contains 15 residues. V dropped 6 bases and J dropped 0; count of bases not matched to a gene: 5. Per the study methods: Reference gene primer amplification yielded estimated nucleated cell counts. Profiling relied on immunoSEQ multiplex PCR, and the TCRdb table lists in-frame clones only, not all of them. The DNA gave D and trimming, while V, J and clone size come from that table. The sample lists around 100,000 clones, 87% occurring once. The TCR comes from a man younger than 45 in a cohort sampled during active COVID-19. The chain has TRBV10-3 and TRBJ2-1; 7 bases fit TRBD1. The sample consisted of peripheral blood. CDR3 sequence: CAISLTGSSYNEQFF. Here the CDR3 DNA reads TGTGCCATCAGCCTGACAGGGAGCTCCTACAATGAGCAGTTCTTC.